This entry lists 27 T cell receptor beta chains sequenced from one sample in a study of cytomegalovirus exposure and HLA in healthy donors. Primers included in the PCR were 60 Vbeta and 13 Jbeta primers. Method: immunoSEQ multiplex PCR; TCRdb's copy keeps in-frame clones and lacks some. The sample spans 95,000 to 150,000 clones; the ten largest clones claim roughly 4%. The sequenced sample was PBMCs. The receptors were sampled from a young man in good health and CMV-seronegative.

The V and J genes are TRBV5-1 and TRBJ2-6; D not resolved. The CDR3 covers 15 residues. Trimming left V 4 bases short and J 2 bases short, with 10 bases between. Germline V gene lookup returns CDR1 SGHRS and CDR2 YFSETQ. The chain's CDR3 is CASSLRVPGANVLTF. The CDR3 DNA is TGCGCCAGCAGCCTACGGGTTCCTGGGGCCAACGTCCTGACTTTC.

CDR3 coding DNA: TGTGCCAGCAGTTTATCCGGTTACCGAGAGAACACTGAAGCTTTCTTT. This gives the protein CASSLSGYRENTEAFF. The chain combines TRBV27 with TRBJ1-1; the D is unclear. V was pared by 0 bases and J by 1 base, with 12 bases between. Germline CDR1 MNHEY, CDR2 SMNVEV (reference sequence). The CDR3 length is 16 residues.

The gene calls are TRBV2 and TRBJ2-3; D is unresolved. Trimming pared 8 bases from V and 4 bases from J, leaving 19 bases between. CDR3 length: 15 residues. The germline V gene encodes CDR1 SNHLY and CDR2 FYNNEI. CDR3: CASLSDLPSPDTQYF. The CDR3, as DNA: TGTGCCAGCCTCTCTGATCTACCGTCTCCAGATACGCAGTATTTT.

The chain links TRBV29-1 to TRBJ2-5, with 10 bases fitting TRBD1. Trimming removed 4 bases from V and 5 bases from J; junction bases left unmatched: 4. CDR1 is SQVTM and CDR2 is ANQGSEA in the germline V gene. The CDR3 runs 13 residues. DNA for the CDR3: TGCAGCGTTGTTGGGGACAGGGGTGAGACCCAGTACTTC. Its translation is CSVVGDRGETQYF.

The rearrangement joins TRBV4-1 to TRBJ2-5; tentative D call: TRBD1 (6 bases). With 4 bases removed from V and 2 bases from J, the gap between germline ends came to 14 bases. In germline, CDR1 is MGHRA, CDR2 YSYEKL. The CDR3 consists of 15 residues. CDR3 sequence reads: CASSPPLRGQETQYF. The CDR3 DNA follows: TGCGCCAGCAGCCCCCCCCTGAGGGGGCAAGAGACCCAGTACTTC.

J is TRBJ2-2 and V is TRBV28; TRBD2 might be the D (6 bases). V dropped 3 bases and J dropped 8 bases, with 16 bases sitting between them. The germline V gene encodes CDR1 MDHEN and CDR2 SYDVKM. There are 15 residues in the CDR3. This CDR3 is CASSFFATRLGELFF. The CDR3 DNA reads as TGTGCCAGCAGTTTTTTCGCGACTAGATTAGGGGAGCTGTTTTTT. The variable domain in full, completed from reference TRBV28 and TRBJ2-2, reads DVKVTQSSRYLVKRTGEKVFLECVQDMDHENMFWYRQDPGLGLRLIYFSYDVKMKEKGDIPEGYSVSREKKERFSLILESASTNQTSMYLCASSFFATRLGELFFGEGSRLTVL.

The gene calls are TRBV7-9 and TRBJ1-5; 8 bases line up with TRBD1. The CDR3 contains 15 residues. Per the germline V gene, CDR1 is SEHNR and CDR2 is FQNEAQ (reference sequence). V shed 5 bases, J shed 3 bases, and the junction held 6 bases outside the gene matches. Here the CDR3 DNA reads TGTGCCAGCAGCGGGGGACAGGAGATCAATCAGCCCCAGCATTTT. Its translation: CASSGGQEINQPQHF.

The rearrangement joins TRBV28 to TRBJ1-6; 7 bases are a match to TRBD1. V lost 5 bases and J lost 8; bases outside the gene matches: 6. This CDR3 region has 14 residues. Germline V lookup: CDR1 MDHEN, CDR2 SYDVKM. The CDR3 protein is CASSRQGWDSPLHF. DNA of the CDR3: TGTGCCAGCAGTCGACAGGGTTGGGATTCACCCCTCCACTTT.

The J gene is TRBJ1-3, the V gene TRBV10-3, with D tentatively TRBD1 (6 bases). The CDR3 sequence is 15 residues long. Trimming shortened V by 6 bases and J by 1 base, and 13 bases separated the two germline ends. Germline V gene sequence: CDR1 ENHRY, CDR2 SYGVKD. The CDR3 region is CAIRPGHLSGNTIYF. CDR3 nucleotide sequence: TGTGCCATCAGACCGGGACATCTTTCTGGAAACACCATATATTTT.

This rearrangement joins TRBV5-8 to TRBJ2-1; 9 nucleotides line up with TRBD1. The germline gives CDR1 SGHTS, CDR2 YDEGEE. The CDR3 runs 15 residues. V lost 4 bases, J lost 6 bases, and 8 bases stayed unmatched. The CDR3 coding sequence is TGTGCCAGCAGCGCCCTGGACAGGGGTTTCAATGAGCAGTTCTTC. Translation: CASSALDRGFNEQFF. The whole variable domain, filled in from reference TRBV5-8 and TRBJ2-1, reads EAGVTQSPTHLIKTRGQQATLRCSPISGHTSVYWYQQALGLGLQFLLWYDEGEERNRGNFPPRFSGRQFPNYSSELNVNALELEDSALYLCASSALDRGFNEQFFGPGTRLTVL.

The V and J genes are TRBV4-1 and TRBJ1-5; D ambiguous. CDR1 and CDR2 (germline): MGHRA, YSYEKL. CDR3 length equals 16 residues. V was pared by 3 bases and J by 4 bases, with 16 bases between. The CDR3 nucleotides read TGCGCCAGCAGCCAGCCGGGAACAGCTAGGAATCAGCCCCAGCATTTT. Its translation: CASSQPGTARNQPQHF.

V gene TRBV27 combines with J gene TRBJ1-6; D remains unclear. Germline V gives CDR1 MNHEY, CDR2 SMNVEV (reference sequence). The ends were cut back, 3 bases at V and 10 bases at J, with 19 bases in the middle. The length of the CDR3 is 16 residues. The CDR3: CASSLRAADFESPLHF. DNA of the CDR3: TGTGCCAGCAGTTTGAGGGCAGCCGACTTTGAGTCACCCCTCCACTTT.

The CDR3 is CASSLSGNEKLFF. The CDR3 DNA reads TGCGCCAGCAGCTTGTCAGGGAATGAAAAACTGTTTTTT. V is TRBV5-1 and J is TRBJ1-4, with D possibly TRBD1 on 5 matching bases. The CDR3 has 13 residues. Germline values: CDR1 SGHRS, CDR2 YFSETQ. Between the trimmed V and J ends, which lost 1 base and 5 bases, there was a span of 6 bases.

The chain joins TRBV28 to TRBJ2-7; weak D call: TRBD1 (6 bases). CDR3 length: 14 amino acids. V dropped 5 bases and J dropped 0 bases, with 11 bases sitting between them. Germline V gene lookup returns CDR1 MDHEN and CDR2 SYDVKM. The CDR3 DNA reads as TGTGCCAGCAGTGTTACAGGGAGCTCCTACGAGCAGTACTTC. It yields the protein CASSVTGSSYEQYF.

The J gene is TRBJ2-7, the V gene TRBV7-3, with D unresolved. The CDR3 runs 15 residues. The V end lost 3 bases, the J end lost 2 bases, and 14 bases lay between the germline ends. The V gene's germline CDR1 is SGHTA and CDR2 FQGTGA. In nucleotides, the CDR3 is TGTGCCAGCAGCTTGGGCCCTACCTCAACCTACGAGCAGTACTTC. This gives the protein CASSLGPTSTYEQYF.

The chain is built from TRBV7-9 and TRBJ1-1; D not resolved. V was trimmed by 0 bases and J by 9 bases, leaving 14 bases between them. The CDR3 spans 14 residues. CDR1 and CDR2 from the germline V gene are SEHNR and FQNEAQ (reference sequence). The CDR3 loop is CASSLAPTRFQAFF. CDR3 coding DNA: TGTGCCAGCAGCTTAGCGCCGACACGCTTTCAAGCTTTCTTT.

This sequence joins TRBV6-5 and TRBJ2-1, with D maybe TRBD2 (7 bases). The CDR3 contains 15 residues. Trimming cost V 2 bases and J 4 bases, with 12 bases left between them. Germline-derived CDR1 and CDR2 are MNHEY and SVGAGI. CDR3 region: CASSYGGGHYNEQFF. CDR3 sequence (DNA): TGTGCCAGCAGTTACGGCGGGGGCCATTACAATGAGCAGTTCTTC.

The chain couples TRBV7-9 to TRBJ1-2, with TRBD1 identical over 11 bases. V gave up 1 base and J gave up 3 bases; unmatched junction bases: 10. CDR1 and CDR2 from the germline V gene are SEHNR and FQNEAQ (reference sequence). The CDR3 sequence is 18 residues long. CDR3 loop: CASSLVLPTGQGDYGYTF. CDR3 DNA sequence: TGTGCCAGCAGCTTAGTTTTACCGACGGGACAGGGGGACTATGGCTACACCTTC.

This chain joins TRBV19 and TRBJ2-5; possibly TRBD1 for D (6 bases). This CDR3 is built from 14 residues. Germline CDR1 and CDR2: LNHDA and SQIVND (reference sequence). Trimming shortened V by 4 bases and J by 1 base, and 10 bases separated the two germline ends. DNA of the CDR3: TGTGCCAGTAGTACGCGACAGGTCCAAGAGACCCAGTACTTC. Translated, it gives CASSTRQVQETQYF.

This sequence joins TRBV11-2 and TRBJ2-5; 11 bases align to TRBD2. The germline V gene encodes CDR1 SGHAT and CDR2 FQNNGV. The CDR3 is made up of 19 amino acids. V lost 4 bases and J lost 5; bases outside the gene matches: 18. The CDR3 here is CASSSGGGSGRAVRETQYF. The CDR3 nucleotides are TGTGCCAGCAGCTCCGGGGGGGGTAGCGGGAGGGCCGTTCGTGAGACCCAGTACTTC.

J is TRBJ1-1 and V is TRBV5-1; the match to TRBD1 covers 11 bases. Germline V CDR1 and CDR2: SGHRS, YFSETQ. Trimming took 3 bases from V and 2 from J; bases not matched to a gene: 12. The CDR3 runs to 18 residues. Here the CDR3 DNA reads TGCGCCAGCAGCTCACCGGACAGGGGGCGTCGTACAAACACTGAAGCTTTCTTT. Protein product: CASSSPDRGRRTNTEAFF.

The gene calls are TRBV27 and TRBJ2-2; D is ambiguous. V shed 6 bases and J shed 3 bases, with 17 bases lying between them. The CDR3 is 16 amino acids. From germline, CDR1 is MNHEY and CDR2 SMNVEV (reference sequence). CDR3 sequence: CASSPDKTIYTGELFF. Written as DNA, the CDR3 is TGTGCCAGCAGCCCAGACAAGACGATTTACACCGGGGAGCTGTTTTTT.

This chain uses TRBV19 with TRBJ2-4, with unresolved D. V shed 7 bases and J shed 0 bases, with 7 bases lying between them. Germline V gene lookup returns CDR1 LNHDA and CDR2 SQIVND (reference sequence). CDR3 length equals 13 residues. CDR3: CASNTKAKNIQYF. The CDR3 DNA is TGTGCCAGTAACACGAAAGCCAAAAACATTCAGTACTTC.

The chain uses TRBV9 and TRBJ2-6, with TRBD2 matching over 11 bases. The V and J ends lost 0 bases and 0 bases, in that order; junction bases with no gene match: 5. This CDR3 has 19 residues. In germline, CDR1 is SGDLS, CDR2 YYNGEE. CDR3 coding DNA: TGTGCCAGCAGCGTAGGTGGACTAGCGGGTAGCTCTGGGGCCAACGTCCTGACTTTC. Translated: CASSVGGLAGSSGANVLTF.

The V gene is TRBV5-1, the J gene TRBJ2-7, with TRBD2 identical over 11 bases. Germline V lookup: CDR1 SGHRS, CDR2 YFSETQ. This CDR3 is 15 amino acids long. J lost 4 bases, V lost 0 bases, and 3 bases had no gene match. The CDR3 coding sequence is TGCGCCAGCAGCTTGGCCCCTAGCGGGGGGTACGAGCAGTACTTC. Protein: CASSLAPSGGYEQYF. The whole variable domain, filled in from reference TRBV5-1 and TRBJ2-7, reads KAGVTQTPRYLIKTRGQQVTLSCSPISGHRSVSWYQQTPGQGLQFLFEYFSETQRNKGNFPGRFSGRQFSNSRSEMNVSTLELGDSALYLCASSLAPSGGYEQYFGPGTRLTVT.

The CDR3 spells CASSLVPRVYEQYF. Written as DNA, the CDR3 is TGTGCCAGCAGCTTAGTACCCCGAGTTTACGAGCAGTACTTC. The rearrangement joins TRBV7-9 to TRBJ2-7, with D unclear. This CDR3 has 14 residues. Germline CDR1 reads SEHNR; CDR2 reads FQNEAQ (reference sequence). V was cut by 1 base and J by 4 bases, with 11 bases left in between. Supplemented by reference TRBV7-9 and TRBJ2-7, the full variable domain reads DTGVSQNPRHKITKRGQNVTFRCDPISEHNRLYWYRQTLGQGPEFLTYFQNEAQLEKSRLLSDRFSAERPKGSFSTLEIQRTEQGDSAMYLCASSLVPRVYEQYFGPGTRLTVT.

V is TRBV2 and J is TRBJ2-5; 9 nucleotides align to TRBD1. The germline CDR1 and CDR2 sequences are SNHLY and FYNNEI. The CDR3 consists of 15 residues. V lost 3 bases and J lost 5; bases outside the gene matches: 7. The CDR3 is CASSEGTGGWETQYF. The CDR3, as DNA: TGTGCCAGCAGTGAGGGTACAGGGGGCTGGGAGACCCAGTACTTC.